Below, one T cell receptor (beta chain) is given with its context. The data originate from a study of blood T cell repertoires in COVID-19. The germline V gene encodes CDR1 SNHLY and CDR2 FYNNEI. The CDR3 runs to 13 residues. The ends were cut back, 7 bases at V and 3 bases at J, with 10 bases in the middle. Here immunoSEQ multiplex PCR was the method, and the copy in TCRdb shows in-frame clones only, minus some. The sample yields just under 55,000 clones, less than 90% seen once. Sequenced material: peripheral blood. The rearrangement links TRBV2 to TRBJ1-5; no definite D call. The TCR comes from a woman between 55 and 75 years old with acute or convalescent COVID-19. The CDR3 region is CASIGGHNQPQHF. CDR3 sequence (DNA): TGTGCCAGCATTGGAGGGCACAATCAGCCCCAGCATTTT. The whole variable domain, remainder taken from reference TRBV2 and TRBJ1-5, is EPEVTQTPSHQVTQMGQEVILRCVPISNHLYFYWYRQILGQKVEFLVSFYNNEISEKSEIFDDQFSVERPDGSNFTLKIRSTKLEDSAMYFCASIGGHNQPQHFGDGTRLSIL.